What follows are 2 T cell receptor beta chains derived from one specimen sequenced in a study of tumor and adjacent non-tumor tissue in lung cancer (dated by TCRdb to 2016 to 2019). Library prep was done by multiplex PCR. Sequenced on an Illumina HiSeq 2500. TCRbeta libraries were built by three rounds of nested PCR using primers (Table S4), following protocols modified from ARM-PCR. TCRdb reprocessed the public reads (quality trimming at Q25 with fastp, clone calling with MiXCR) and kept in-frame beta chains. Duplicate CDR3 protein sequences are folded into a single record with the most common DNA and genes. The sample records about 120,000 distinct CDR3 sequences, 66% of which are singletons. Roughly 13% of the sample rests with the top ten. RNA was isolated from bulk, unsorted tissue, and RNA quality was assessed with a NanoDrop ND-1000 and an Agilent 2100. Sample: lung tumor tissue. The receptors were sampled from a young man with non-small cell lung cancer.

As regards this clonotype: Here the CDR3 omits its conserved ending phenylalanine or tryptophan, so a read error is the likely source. The CDR3 DNA reads as TGCGCCAGCAGCCAAGAACCACTAGCGGTGAGAAGCACAGATACGCAGTATGTT. It is translated as CASSQEPLAVRSTDTQYV. The V and J genes are TRBV4-1 and TRBJ2-3; TRBD2 aligns across 8 bases. The CDR3 has 18 amino acids. Germline V gives CDR1 MGHRA, CDR2 YSYEKL. Germline trimming cut 0 bases from V and 0 bases from J; bases unmatched to any gene: 8.

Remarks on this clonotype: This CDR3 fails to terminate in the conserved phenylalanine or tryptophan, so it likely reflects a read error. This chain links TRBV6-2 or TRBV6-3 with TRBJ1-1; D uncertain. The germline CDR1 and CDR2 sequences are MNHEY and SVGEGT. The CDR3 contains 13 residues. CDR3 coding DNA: TGTGCCAGCAGTTACTCGTCGGGCACTGGAGCTTTCTAT. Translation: CASSYSSGTGAFY.